This TCR beta chain came from a study of vaccination and CD4 T cells after COVID-19. A word on this clonotype: Its antigen is as yet unknown.

V lost 0 bases, J lost 2 bases, and 13 bases lay in between. The germline V gene has CDR1 SQVTM and CDR2 ANQGSEA. The CDR3 consists of 15 residues. As for treatment: approximately nine-day PBMC culture with coronavirus spike peptide pools or control peptides (ViraFEST assay). The Oncomine TCR Beta short-read assay generated sequence data from the DNA of cultured CD4+ T cells. TCRdb reprocessed the PCR reads with MiXCR, giving one entry per CDR3 protein. This sample has 10,000 to 11,000 distinct CDR3 sequences, with 59% found just once. Sequences were obtained from CD4+ T cells from blood, cultured in vitro. V is TRBV29-1 and J is TRBJ1-2, with a tentative D call TRBD1 (6 bases). The receptor was derived from a human donor who had recovered from COVID-19. CDR3 protein: CSVEDDRLPNYGYTF. In DNA, the CDR3 is TGCAGCGTTGAAGACGACAGGCTCCCCAACTATGGCTACACCTTC.